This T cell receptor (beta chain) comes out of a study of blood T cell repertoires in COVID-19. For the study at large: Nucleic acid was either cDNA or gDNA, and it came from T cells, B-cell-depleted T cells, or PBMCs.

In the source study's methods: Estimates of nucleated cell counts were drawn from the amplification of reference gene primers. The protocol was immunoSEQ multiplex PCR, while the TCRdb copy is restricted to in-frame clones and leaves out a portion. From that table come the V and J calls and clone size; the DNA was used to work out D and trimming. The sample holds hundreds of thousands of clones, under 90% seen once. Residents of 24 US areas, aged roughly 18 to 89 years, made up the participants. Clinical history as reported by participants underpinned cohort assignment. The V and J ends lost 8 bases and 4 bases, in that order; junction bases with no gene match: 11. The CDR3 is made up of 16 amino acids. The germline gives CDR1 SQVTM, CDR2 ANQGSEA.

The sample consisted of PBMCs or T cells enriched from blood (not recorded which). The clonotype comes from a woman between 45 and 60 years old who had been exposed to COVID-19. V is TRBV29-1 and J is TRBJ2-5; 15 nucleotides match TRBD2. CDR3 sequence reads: CSTRTSGGALGETQYF. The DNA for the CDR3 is TGCAGCACCAGGACTAGCGGGGGGGCCTTGGGAGAGACCCAGTACTTC.